Listed below are T cell receptor beta chains from one sample, sequenced in a study of blood T cell repertoires in COVID-19. Sequencing used immunoSEQ multiplex PCR; TCRdb keeps in-frame clones, though not all of them. Seen here are 250,000 to 350,000 clones, approximately 85% observed once, and the top ten hold more than 4%. Source material: PBMCs or T cells enriched from blood (not recorded which). The receptor set was obtained from a woman aged 30 to 39 who had recovered from COVID-19. CDR3s include the opening cysteine and the closing phenylalanine or tryptophan. D genes are given only for firm matches. A clone size is listed for some rows: how often the clone was seen (once, few, many), or a class if it is expanded.

d_gene | j_gene | v_gene | abundance | CDR3nt | CDR3aa
- | TRBJ1-5 | TRBV6-1 | - | TGTGCCAGCACCGTGACAGGCCGTTTCAATCAGCCCCAGCATTTT | CASTVTGRFNQPQHF
TRBD1 | TRBJ1-1 | TRBV5-1 | - | TGCGCCAGCAGCATTGAGACAGGGGTGACTGAAGCTTTCTTT | CASSIETGVTEAFF
- | TRBJ1-6 | TRBV21-1 | - | TGTGCCAGCAGCAAAGATCGAGCAGGGACTACGAATTCACCCCTCCACTTT | CASSKDRAGTTNSPLHF
TRBD1 | TRBJ1-4 | TRBV5-5 | - | TGTGCCAGCAGCTCCACCGGGACAGGGGATGAAAAACTGTTTTTT | CASSSTGTGDEKLFF
- | TRBJ2-5 | TRBV5-1 | - | TGCGCCAGCAGCTTGGCCGTGCGTGGGGCGGGGGAGACCCAGTACTTC | CASSLAVRGAGETQYF
TRBD1 | TRBJ2-7 | TRBV29-1 | - | TGCAGCGCCAACAGGGGTGCCTACGAGCAGTACTTC | CSANRGAYEQYF
TRBD1 | TRBJ2-6 | TRBV5-1 | - | TGCGCCAGCGGGGGACAGGAGTTTCTTTCTGGGGCCAACGTCCTGACTTTC | CASGGQEFLSGANVLTF
- | TRBJ1-1 | TRBV18 | few | TGTGCCAGCTCACTGGGGAGTTACACTGAAGCTTTCTTT | CASSLGSYTEAFF
- | TRBJ1-5 | TRBV28 | - | TGTGCCAGCAGTCCTAGGGGGACCCAGCCCCAGCATTTT | CASSPRGTQPQHF
TRBD1 | TRBJ1-5 | TRBV30 | - | TGTGCCTGGGCGGGACAGGAGGATCAGCCCCAGCATTTT | CAWAGQEDQPQHF
- | TRBJ2-1 | TRBV9 | - | TGTGCCAGCAGCGTGGTACAGGGTCCCTACAATGAGCAGTTCTTC | CASSVVQGPYNEQFF
- | TRBJ1-3 | TRBV28 | - | TGTGCCAGCAGTTTAGCTGCAGGGGGAAACACCATATATTTT | CASSLAAGGNTIYF
- | TRBJ2-2 | TRBV1 | - | TGCACCAGCAGCCAAGAACGCCTACTAGCGGGGGGGCACCGGGGAGCTGTTTTT | CTSSQERLLAGGHRGAVF
- | TRBJ2-1 | TRBV19 | few | TGTGCCACCAATCCTCGGAGAAGCTCCTACAATGAGCAGTTCTTC | CATNPRRSSYNEQFF
- | TRBJ2-3 | TRBV6-2/TRBV6-3 | - | TGTGCCAGCAGTAACGGACATTTCACAGATACGCAGTATTTT | CASSNGHFTDTQYF
- | TRBJ1-1 | TRBV9 | once | TGTGCCAGCAGCGCTGGGGGGGGTCGTAAAGCTTTCTTT | CASSAGGGRKAFF
- | TRBJ2-2 | TRBV28 | - | TGTGCCAGCAGTTTTGTCACAGGAAGCACCGGGGAGCTGTTTTTT | CASSFVTGSTGELFF
- | TRBJ2-7 | TRBV19 | - | TGTGCCAGTAGAAGCCAGCCGGGAACTACCTACGAGCAGTACTTC | CASRSQPGTTYEQYF
- | TRBJ2-7 | TRBV6-4 | - | TGTGCCAGCAGTGCCCCAAGCGTCTCTAGGGAGCAGTACTTC | CASSAPSVSREQYF
TRBD2 | TRBJ2-1 | TRBV28 | - | TGTGCCAGCGGCCCGGGACTAGCTGGGGTTGAGCAGTTCTTC | CASGPGLAGVEQFF
TRBD2 | TRBJ2-3 | TRBV6-1 | few | TGTGCCAGCAGTGAAGATGGGGGAGGGCCAGATACGCAGTATTTT | CASSEDGGGPDTQYF
TRBD2 | TRBJ2-1 | TRBV15 | once | TGTGCCACCAGCAGAGATTTCGGGGGGGTCCCCTACAATGAGCAGTTCTTC | CATSRDFGGVPYNEQFF
- | TRBJ1-1 | TRBV21-1 | - | TGTGCCAGCAGGGGACAGGGGGCGCGTAGGACTGAAGCTTTCTTT | CASRGQGARRTEAFF
TRBD2 | TRBJ2-7 | TRBV13 | - | TGTGCCAGCAGCACCTCCGGACTAGCGGGGGGCACGGGGGAGTACTTC | CASSTSGLAGGTGEYF
- | TRBJ1-3 | TRBV2 | - | TGTGCCAGCACCGAGTCGGGATTTCCGGGATCGGGCGGAAACACCATATATTTT | CASTESGFPGSGGNTIYF
TRBD1 | TRBJ2-3 | TRBV7-9 | - | TGTGCCAGCAGCTCCGAATATCCGGGACAGGGGACAGATACGCAGTATTTT | CASSSEYPGQGTDTQYF
- | TRBJ1-2 | TRBV2 | - | TGTGCCAGCAGGAAGGGAGACCTTATAGGCGGCTACACCTTC | CASRKGDLIGGYTF
- | TRBJ1-2 | TRBV5-6 | - | TGTGCCAGCTGGGAAGACTTATTAGGTGGAGGGGGCTACACCTTC | CASWEDLLGGGGYTF
- | TRBJ1-2 | TRBV12-3/TRBV12-4 | - | TGTGCCAGCAGTTTTTCAGGGGACTATGGCTACACCTTC | CASSFSGDYGYTF
- | TRBJ1-2 | TRBV7-9 | - | TGTGCCAGCAGCTCCGACTGGGTCTATGGCTACACCTTC | CASSSDWVYGYTF
- | TRBJ1-6 | TRBV27 | - | TGTGCCAGCAGTTTATTGGCGGCGGGGGGTGGATCACCCCTCCACTTT | CASSLLAAGGGSPLHF
TRBD1 | TRBJ2-7 | TRBV6-5 | - | TGTGCCAGCAGTTCCTCCGCGGACAGGGTCGACGAGCAGTACTTC | CASSSSADRVDEQYF
- | TRBJ1-1 | TRBV5-1 | - | TGCGCCAGCAGCCCGGGTCACGAGGTTGGCACTGAAGCTTTCTTT | CASSPGHEVGTEAFF
TRBD1 | TRBJ2-7 | TRBV12-3/TRBV12-4 | - | TGTGCCAGCAGGACGGACAGGGCCTACGAGCAGTACTTC | CASRTDRAYEQYF
TRBD2 | TRBJ2-7 | TRBV3-1/TRBV3-2 | - | TGTGCCAGCAGCCCGGGGTTTGTAGGTAGCGGGAGTTACGAGCAGTACTTC | CASSPGFVGSGSYEQYF
TRBD2 | TRBJ2-7 | TRBV19 | - | TGTGCCAGTAGTATAGAACTAGCGGGAGCCCCCGAGCAGTACTTC | CASSIELAGAPEQYF
- | TRBJ2-7 | TRBV5-6 | - | TGTGCCAGCAGCTTGTCTGCCCCGAGCTCCTACGAGCAGTACTTC | CASSLSAPSSYEQYF
- | TRBJ2-7 | TRBV9 | - | TGTGCCAGCAGCGTAGCGGACAGCAACTACGAGCAGTACTTC | CASSVADSNYEQYF
- | TRBJ1-2 | TRBV20-1 | - | TGCAGTGCTAGTGGAGGGTCGATAGGCTACACCTTC | CSASGGSIGYTF
- | TRBJ1-6 | TRBV19 | - | TGTGCCAGTAGTGGGGGGAAGGCAGTCGGATCACCCCTCCACTTT | CASSGGKAVGSPLHF
- | TRBJ1-1 | TRBV10-3 | - | TGTGCCATCTCGGACAGGAACACTGAAGCTTTCTTT | CAISDRNTEAFF
- | TRBJ1-6 | TRBV19 | - | TGTGCCAGTAGTTTAGGGGAGAGGACCATTCCCTCTTCACCCCTCCACTTT | CASSLGERTIPSSPLHF
TRBD1 | TRBJ2-5 | TRBV5-6 | - | TGTGCCAGCAGCTTGTTGGGACAGGGAATGGAGACCCAGTACTTC | CASSLLGQGMETQYF
- | TRBJ2-1 | TRBV5-5 | - | TGTGCCAGCAGCTTAAAGGGGGTCTACAATGAGCAGTTCTTC | CASSLKGVYNEQFF
TRBD1 | TRBJ2-2 | TRBV5-1 | - | TGCGCCAGCAGCTTCTCAGGGGGCTCGAACACCGGGGAGCTGTTTTTT | CASSFSGGSNTGELFF
- | TRBJ2-5 | TRBV9 | - | TGTGCCAGCAGCGTAGAGGGTGGAAGGGGAGGAGAGACCCAGTACTTC | CASSVEGGRGGETQYF
TRBD1 | TRBJ1-6 | TRBV27 | - | TGTGCCAGCAGTTCCGGGACAGGGGGTAATTCACCCCTCCACTTT | CASSSGTGGNSPLHF
- | TRBJ1-6 | TRBV28 | once | TGTGCCAGCAGTGCCTTAGGGAGCTCCTATAATTCACCCCTCCACTTT | CASSALGSSYNSPLHF